This T cell receptor (beta chain) was sequenced during a study of cytomegalovirus exposure and HLA in healthy donors. Primers included in the PCR were 60 Vbeta and 13 Jbeta primers. Some clones are missing from TCRdb's copy, which holds only in-frame ones; the method was immunoSEQ multiplex PCR. The table has more than 85,000 clones, 75% to 90% seen once; the top ten hold just over 2.5%. The germline gives CDR1 SGDLS, CDR2 YYNGEE. This CDR3 has 17 amino acids. Trimming took 0 bases from V and 0 from J, leaving 13 bases between them. Sequenced sample: PBMCs. The V gene is TRBV9, the J gene TRBJ1-3; D remains ambiguous. The clonotype comes from a middle-aged man in good health and CMV-seronegative. CDR3 residues: CASSVGGGSISGNTIYF. CDR3 nucleotide sequence: TGTGCCAGCAGCGTAGGGGGAGGTTCAATCTCTGGAAACACCATATATTTT.